Shown below are 24 T cell receptor beta chains from a single sample sequenced in a study of blood T cell repertoires in COVID-19. Some clones are missing from TCRdb's copy, which holds only in-frame ones; the method was immunoSEQ multiplex PCR. The sample has 88,000 or so clones, around 75% seen once. The sequenced sample consisted of peripheral blood. These receptors were obtained from a human donor in a cohort sampled during active COVID-19.

The sample holds one count of this clone. The chain has TRBV5-4 and TRBJ2-1, with TRBD2 matching 8 bases. This CDR3 comprises 16 residues. Germline-derived CDR1 and CDR2 are SGHNT and YYREEE (reference sequence). V lost 0 bases to trimming and J lost 9 bases; unmatched junction nucleotides: 11. CDR3 region: CASSLAGGPSFLEQFF. DNA for the CDR3: TGTGCCAGCAGCTTGGCGGGAGGGCCCTCTTTTCTTGAGCAGTTCTTC.

V is TRBV25-1 and J is TRBJ2-5; D unclear. The CDR3 extends over 12 amino acids. The V gene lost 8 bases and the J gene lost 1 base, with 8 bases spanning the gap. Germline values: CDR1 MGHDK, CDR2 SYGVNS. The CDR3 reads CASGVGQETQYF. DNA for the CDR3: TGTGCCAGCGGAGTGGGCCAAGAGACCCAGTACTTC.

The gene calls are TRBV10-3 and TRBJ2-3; 7 nucleotides agree with TRBD2. Unmatched junction bases numbered 6, after V lost 5 bases and J lost 4 bases. Germline V gene lookup returns CDR1 ENHRY and CDR2 SYGVKD. The CDR3 totals 14 residues. The CDR3 loop reads CAISPAGIADTQYF. Written as DNA, the CDR3 is TGTGCCATCAGTCCAGCGGGAATCGCAGATACGCAGTATTTT.

V usage is TRBV30 and J usage is TRBJ1-2; 10 bases fit TRBD1. Germline assignment: CDR1 GTSNPN and CDR2 SVGIG (reference sequence). The CDR3 extends over 13 amino acids. The CDR3 nucleotides are TGTGCTTACCGGGACAGGGGACCTGTTGGCTACACCTTC. Residues: CAYRDRGPVGYTF. Full variable domain (remainder filled in from reference TRBV30 and TRBJ1-2): SQTIHQWPATLVQPVGSPLSLECTVEGTSNPNLYWYRQAAGRGLQLLFYSVGIGQISSEVPQNLSASRPQDRQFILSSKKLLLSDSGFYLCAYRDRGPVGYTFGSGTRLTVV.

The chain uses TRBV12-5 and TRBJ2-2; TRBD1 is a possible D gene (6 bases). Germline loops: CDR1 LGHNT, CDR2 FRNRAP. The CDR3 is 14 amino acids. V lost 6 bases to trimming and J lost 2 bases, with 10 bases between them. The CDR3 bases are TGTGCTAGTGGACACAGGGAAAACACCGGGGAGCTGTTTTTT. Amino acids: CASGHRENTGELFF.

This clone was recorded once. The chain links TRBV13 to TRBJ1-5; maybe TRBD1 (5 bases). This CDR3 has 14 amino acids. The V end was cut by 4 bases, the J end by 4 bases, with 11 bases between. CDR1 is PRHDT, CDR2 FYEKMQ, per germline (reference sequence). The DNA of the CDR3 is TGTGCCAGCAGCTGGGGCGGGGGGAATCAGCCCCAGCATTTT. Translated, it gives CASSWGGGNQPQHF. The whole variable domain, remainder taken from reference TRBV13 and TRBJ1-5, is AAGVIQSPRHLIKEKRETATLKCYPIPRHDTVYWYQQGPGQDPQFLISFYEKMQSDKGSIPDRFSAQQFSDYHSELNMSSLELGDSALYFCASSWGGGNQPQHFGDGTRLSIL.

The chain has TRBV7-9 and TRBJ2-1; 15 bases agree with TRBD2. Germline V lookup: CDR1 SEHNR, CDR2 FQNEAQ (reference sequence). V lost 4 bases, J lost 8 bases, and 6 bases stayed unmatched. The CDR3 has 16 amino acids. Written as DNA, the CDR3 is TGTGCCAGCAGCTCTTGGACTAGCGGGAGGGCGTATGAGCAGTTCTTC. Amino acid sequence: CASSSWTSGRAYEQFF.

The chain has TRBV28 and TRBJ1-2, with a possible D match to TRBD1 (5 bases). V lost 6 bases to trimming and J lost 8 bases, with 16 bases between them. The germline V gene has CDR1 MDHEN and CDR2 SYDVKM. The CDR3 extends over 13 amino acids. The CDR3 region has the DNA TGTGCCAGCAGCCCCGGGCAGGGAAGCGGCTACACCTTC. Its translation is CASSPGQGSGYTF.

This clone was counted a few times. The rearrangement uses TRBV3-1 (or the pseudogene TRBV3-2) and TRBJ1-2, with unresolved D. CDR3 length: 17 residues. In germline, CDR1 is LGHDT, CDR2 YNNKEL (reference sequence). Trimming left V 0 bases short and J 0 bases short, with 14 bases between. In nucleotides, the CDR3 is TGTGCCAGCAGCCAAGATCTTGTTGGCAGATCTAACTATGGCTACACCTTC. Amino acid sequence: CASSQDLVGRSNYGYTF.

The rearrangement joins TRBV13 to TRBJ2-7; 9 bases align to TRBD1. In germline, CDR1 is PRHDT, CDR2 FYEKMQ (reference sequence). This CDR3 is built from 15 residues. Trimming took 1 base from V and 3 from J; bases not matched to a gene: 4. Here the CDR3 DNA reads TGTGCCAGCAGCTTAGCTCCGGACAGGGGCTACGAGCAGTACTTC. The encoded protein is CASSLAPDRGYEQYF.

The J gene is TRBJ2-1, the V gene TRBV19, with TRBD2 matching 15 bases. The germline V gene encodes CDR1 LNHDA and CDR2 SQIVND (reference sequence). The V segment lost 5 bases and the J segment 7 bases; nucleotides outside the gene matches: 6. CDR3 length: 16 amino acids. The CDR3 is CASSPRTSGRGNEQFF. The CDR3 DNA reads TGTGCCAGTAGTCCCCGGACTAGCGGGAGGGGTAATGAGCAGTTCTTC.

This clone appeared a single time. The rearrangement joins TRBV6-5 to TRBJ2-3; 7 nucleotides line up with TRBD2. The ends lost 1 base at V and 1 base at J; junction bases unmatched: 5. There are 16 residues in the CDR3. From germline, CDR1 is MNHEY and CDR2 SVGAGI. In DNA, the CDR3 is TGTGCCAGCAGTTACTTGGGCGGGGGACGCACAGATACGCAGTATTTT. Its translation is CASSYLGGGRTDTQYF.

CDR3 nucleotides: TGCGCCAGCAGCCCTTATAGCAATCAGCCCCAGCATTTT. Residues: CASSPYSNQPQHF. The V call is TRBV5-1, the J call TRBJ1-5; D gene unclear. Trimming removed 4 bases from V and 0 bases from J, with 5 bases in between. Germline V lookup: CDR1 SGHRS, CDR2 YFSETQ. There are 13 residues in the CDR3.

Only one count was recorded for this clone. This chain connects TRBV5-1 to TRBJ1-3, with no clear D. Germline V gene sequence: CDR1 SGHRS, CDR2 YFSETQ. CDR3 length equals 15 residues. V was pared by 3 bases and J by 0 bases, with 10 bases between. CDR3 bases: TGCGCCAGCAGCTCCGGGAACCCCTCTGGAAACACCATATATTTT. Its protein product is CASSSGNPSGNTIYF.

The chain combines TRBV11-3 with TRBJ2-1, with 7 bases lining up with TRBD2. The CDR3 loop spans 15 amino acids. Germline V CDR1 and CDR2: SGHNT, YENEEA. The V gene end was trimmed by 4 bases and the J gene end by 5 bases; junction bases not matched to a gene: 8. This CDR3 reads CASSSKPLADNEQFF. The CDR3 DNA follows: TGTGCCAGCAGCTCGAAGCCCCTAGCGGACAATGAGCAGTTCTTC.

Of note for this clone: Mismatch with germline at one junction end may stem from a read error. The rearrangement joins TRBV2 to TRBJ2-3, with D perhaps TRBD2 (6 bases). CDR3 length: 15 residues. The germline V gene encodes CDR1 SNHLY and CDR2 FYNNEI. CDR3 sequence (DNA): TGTGCCAGCAGTGAAGGGGATACCGGGACTTCAAACCCCACTTTT. This sequence encodes CASSEGDTGTSNPTF.

The chain couples TRBV5-6 to TRBJ2-1; D is possibly TRBD1 (6 bases). V dropped 4 bases and J dropped 7 bases, with 12 bases sitting between them. The CDR3 is made up of 13 amino acids. CDR1 is SGHDT, CDR2 YYEEEE, per germline. The CDR3 sequence: CASSKPTGNEQFF. The CDR3 DNA sequence: TGTGCCAGCAGCAAACCGACAGGTAATGAGCAGTTCTTC.

V gene TRBV4-1 combines with J gene TRBJ2-1, with D unresolved. Per germline, CDR1 MGHRA and CDR2 YSYEKL. Trimming took off 0 bases at V and 12 bases at J, with 15 bases between the two ends. This CDR3 spans 14 amino acids. CDR3 nucleotides: TGCGCCAGCAGCCAAGATGGCTTCCAATATTGGCAGTTCTTC. It codes for CASSQDGFQYWQFF.

The genes are TRBV27 and TRBJ2-2; possible D gene TRBD1, 6 bases. The CDR3 is 15 residues long. Germline loops: CDR1 MNHEY, CDR2 SMNVEV (reference sequence). The germline V and J ends were trimmed by 3 bases and 4 bases, with 12 bases remaining between them. CDR3 amino acids: CASSLGTLGTGELFF. The CDR3 DNA reads as TGTGCCAGCAGTTTGGGGACACTAGGCACCGGGGAGCTGTTTTTT.

This clone was seen a single time. The CDR3 region is CASSLRSSGSLGEQFF. CDR3 coding DNA: TGTGCCAGCAGCTTAAGATCTTCCGGGAGTCTGGGTGAGCAGTTCTTC. The chain employs TRBV7-8 and TRBJ2-1, with a weak D call TRBD2 (6 bases). The CDR3 sequence is 16 residues long. Trimming removed 2 bases from V and 9 bases from J, with 20 bases in between. Germline CDR1 reads SGHVS; CDR2 reads FQNEAQ.

The chain joins TRBV18 to TRBJ1-1; 7 bases map to TRBD1. Germline CDR1 and CDR2: KGHSH and LQKENI. Unmatched junction bases numbered 10, after V lost 5 bases and J lost 1 base. The CDR3 consists of 16 residues. The CDR3 nucleotides read TGTGCCAGCTCAAGTAGACAGGGACTTTGGAACACTGAAGCTTTCTTT. This codes for CASSSRQGLWNTEAFF.

This chain uses TRBV5-1 with TRBJ1-1; 7 nucleotides align to TRBD1. The germline CDR1 and CDR2 sequences are SGHRS and YFSETQ. V lost 4 bases, J lost 1 base, and 7 bases stayed unmatched. The CDR3 has 15 amino acids. The CDR3 DNA follows: TGCGCCAGCAGCATGGGAAGACAGGGGAACACTGAAGCTTTCTTT. It is translated as CASSMGRQGNTEAFF.

The chain recombines TRBV5-1 with TRBJ2-2; D call uncertain. Germline V lookup: CDR1 SGHRS, CDR2 YFSETQ. The V gene lost 4 bases and the J gene lost 6 bases, with 10 bases spanning the gap. The CDR3 is 13 residues long. In DNA, the CDR3 is TGCGCCAGCAGCGCGACATTCGCCGGGGAGCTGTTTTTT. This gives the protein CASSATFAGELFF.

The chain uses TRBV6-4 and TRBJ1-1; TRBD1 might be the D (6 bases). Trimming pared 6 bases from V and 0 bases from J, leaving 29 bases between. The CDR3 runs 20 residues. Germline-derived CDR1 and CDR2 are MRHNA and SNTAGT. The CDR3 DNA is TGTGCCAGCAGGGGTACAGGGCGACCGACCCCAGGGCGGATGAACACTGAAGCTTTCTTT. Amino acids: CASRGTGRPTPGRMNTEAFF.